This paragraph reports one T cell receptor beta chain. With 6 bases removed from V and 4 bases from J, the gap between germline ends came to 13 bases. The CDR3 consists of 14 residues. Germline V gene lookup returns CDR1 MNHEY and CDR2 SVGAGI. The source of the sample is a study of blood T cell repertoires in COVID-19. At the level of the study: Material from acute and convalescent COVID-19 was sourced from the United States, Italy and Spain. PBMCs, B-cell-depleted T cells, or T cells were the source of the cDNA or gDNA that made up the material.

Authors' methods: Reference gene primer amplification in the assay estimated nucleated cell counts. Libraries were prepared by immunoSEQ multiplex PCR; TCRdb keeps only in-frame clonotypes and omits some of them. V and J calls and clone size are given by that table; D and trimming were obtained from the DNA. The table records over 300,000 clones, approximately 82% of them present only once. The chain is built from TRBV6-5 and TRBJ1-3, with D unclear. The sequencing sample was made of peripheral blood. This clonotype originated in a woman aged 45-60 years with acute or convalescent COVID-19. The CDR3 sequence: CASSLDREGNTIYF. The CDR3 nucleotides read TGTGCCAGCAGCCTAGACCGGGAGGGAAACACCATATATTTT.